The clone carrying this T cell receptor beta chain was recorded at least ten times. Amplified TCR beta CDR3 regions derived from RNA transcripts. A set of HTBI primers served as the primers for a first-round RT-PCR of the TCR CDR3. TCRdb re-called the multiplex PCR reads with MiXCR, one entry per CDR3 protein. This sample has some 510,000 distinct CDR3 sequences, with around 21% found just once. The sample is drawn from a study of T cells in Graves' hyperthyroidism and ophthalmopathy. Germline V gene lookup returns CDR1 SGHNT and CDR2 YENEEA. V was trimmed by 5 bases and J by 6 bases, leaving 13 bases between them. The CDR3 contains 14 residues.

The chain has TRBV11-3 and TRBJ2-2; possibly TRBD2 for D (6 bases). The sequence came from a man younger than 35 with Graves' hyperthyroidism. The sample taken for sequencing was blood. CDR3 sequence: CASSLGGGSGELFF. The CDR3 bases are TGTGCCAGCAGCCTCGGCGGAGGGTCCGGGGAGCTGTTTTTT. Full variable domain (remainder filled in from reference TRBV11-3 and TRBJ2-2): EAGVVQSPRYKIIEKKQPVAFWCNPISGHNTLYWYLQNLGQGPELLIRYENEEAVDDSQLPKDRFSAERLKGVDSTLKIQPAELGDSAVYLCASSLGGGSGELFFGEGSRLTVL.